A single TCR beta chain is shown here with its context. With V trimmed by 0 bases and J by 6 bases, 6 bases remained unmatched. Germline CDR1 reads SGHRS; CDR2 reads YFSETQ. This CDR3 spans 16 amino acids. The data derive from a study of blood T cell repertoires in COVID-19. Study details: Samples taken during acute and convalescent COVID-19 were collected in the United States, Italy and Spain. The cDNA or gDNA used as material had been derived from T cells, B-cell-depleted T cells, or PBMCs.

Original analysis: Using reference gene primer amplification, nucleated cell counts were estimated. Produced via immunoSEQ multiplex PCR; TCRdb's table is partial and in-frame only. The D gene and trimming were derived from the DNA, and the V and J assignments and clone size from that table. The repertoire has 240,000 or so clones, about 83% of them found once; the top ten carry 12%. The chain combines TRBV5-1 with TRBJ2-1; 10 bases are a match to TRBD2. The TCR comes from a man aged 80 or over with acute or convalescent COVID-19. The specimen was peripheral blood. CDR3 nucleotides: TGCGCCAGCAGCTTGGCAAGCGGGAGGGCCACCAATGAGCAGTTCTTC. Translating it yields CASSLASGRATNEQFF.